This T cell receptor (beta chain) appears in the sequencing data of a study of early T cells in non-severe SARS-CoV-2 infection. Study details: Chains were unpaired, as sequencing was done on bulk RNA from unsorted whole blood.

Study-level findings and limits: Anti-spike CD8 specificities were favored by VDJdb matching, whose results missed private and CD4 specificities.

V lost 4 bases and J lost 3, with 13 bases in between. CDR1 LGHDT and CDR2 YNNKEL come from the germline V gene (reference sequence). CDR3 size: 14 residues. This clonotype has only one observation. Its antigen is still unknown. Researchers attached unique molecular identifiers to individual cDNA molecules. TCRdb processed the 5' RACE reads anew with MiXCR; each CDR3 protein has one entry. The sample consists of about 97,000 distinct CDR3 sequences, about an eighth of them appearing once. The chain is built from TRBV3-1 and TRBJ2-7; D is uncertain. Input material: whole blood. This clonotype was sampled from an adult who was a healthcare worker with PCR-confirmed SARS-CoV-2 infection or an uninfected control (not recorded which). CDR3 in amino acids: CASSPFGEYYEQYF. The CDR3 DNA is TGTGCCAGCAGCCCGTTTGGAGAATACTACGAGCAGTACTTC.